The 18 T cell receptor beta chains below were found in one sample sequenced in a study of blood T cell repertoires in COVID-19. Assay used: immunoSEQ multiplex PCR; TCRdb lists only in-frame clones, some missing. The profile covers about 190,000 clones, with approximately 85% appearing a single time and 6.9% taken by the ten largest. The material sequenced was peripheral blood. The receptors derive from an elderly man with COVID-19, enrolled during active disease.

As concerns this clone: At one end, the junction sequence differs from germline, possibly due to a read error. The chain links TRBV4-1 to TRBJ1-3, with 10 bases aligning to TRBD1. This CDR3 has 16 amino acids. Germline-derived CDR1 and CDR2 are MGHRA and YSYEKL. This CDR3 reads CASSREGQGNRKTIYF. In DNA form, the CDR3 reads TGCGCCAGCAGCCGAGAGGGACAGGGGAACAGAAAGACCATATATTTT.

The genes are TRBV28 and TRBJ2-1, with D perhaps matching TRBD1 (6 bases). Germline V lookup: CDR1 MDHEN, CDR2 SYDVKM. The V end was cut by 6 bases, the J end by 4 bases, with 7 bases between. The CDR3 is 12 amino acids. CDR3 loop: CASSQGYNEQFF. CDR3 coding DNA: TGTGCCAGCAGCCAGGGGTACAATGAGCAGTTCTTC.

The CDR3 loop is CASSPRGTGVFYSNQPQHF. The CDR3 DNA reads TGTGCCAGCAGCCCCCGCGGGACAGGGGTTTTTTATAGCAATCAGCCCCAGCATTTT. J is TRBJ1-5 and V is TRBV11-3; TRBD1 aligns across 10 bases. The V gene's germline CDR1 is SGHNT and CDR2 YENEEA. The length of the CDR3 is 19 residues. The J segment lost 0 bases and the V segment lost 5 bases, leaving 13 bases of the junction unmatched.

This clone has only a few counts. This sequence joins TRBV5-6 and TRBJ2-7; D might be TRBD1 (5 bases). The V end was cut by 2 bases, the J end by 1 base, with 16 bases between. Germline V gives CDR1 SGHDT, CDR2 YYEEEE. The CDR3 has 16 residues. In nucleotides, the CDR3 is TGTGCCAGCAGCTTAACTCAAACAGGATGGTCCTACGAGCAGTACTTC. This sequence encodes CASSLTQTGWSYEQYF.

Turning to this clone: The sample holds other DNA sequences that translate to the same CDR3. The chain joins TRBV5-8 to TRBJ1-2; TRBD1 matches 10 bases. This CDR3 has 14 amino acids. Germline loops: CDR1 SGHTS, CDR2 YDEGEE. V lost 1 base and J lost 7; bases outside the gene matches: 4. The CDR3 bases are TGTGCCAGCAGCTTGAGACAGGGGGCGCCTGGCTACACCTTC. Translated, it gives CASSLRQGAPGYTF.

This chain joins TRBV5-1 and TRBJ2-5; 11 bases line up with TRBD1. The CDR3 has 14 residues. V lost 4 bases, J lost 5 bases, and 4 bases stayed unmatched. The germline CDR1 and CDR2 sequences are SGHRS and YFSETQ. Here the CDR3 reads CASSMDRGPETQYF. In DNA form, the CDR3 reads TGCGCCAGCAGCATGGACAGGGGGCCGGAGACCCAGTACTTC.

The chain has TRBV5-1 and TRBJ2-7; D is unresolved. Trimming removed 0 bases from V and 3 bases from J, with 10 bases in between. CDR3 length: 14 amino acids. Per germline, CDR1 SGHRS and CDR2 YFSETQ. DNA of the CDR3: TGCGCCAGCAGCTTGGCCGCGACAAACTACGAGCAGTACTTC. Translating it yields CASSLAATNYEQYF. The variable domain in full, completed from reference TRBV5-1 and TRBJ2-7, reads KAGVTQTPRYLIKTRGQQVTLSCSPISGHRSVSWYQQTPGQGLQFLFEYFSETQRNKGNFPGRFSGRQFSNSRSEMNVSTLELGDSALYLCASSLAATNYEQYFGPGTRLTVT.

This clone was recorded a few times. The gene calls are TRBV6-5 and TRBJ1-1; 8 positions agree with TRBD1. The CDR3 contains 14 residues. V dropped 5 bases and J dropped 3; count of bases not matched to a gene: 5. CDR1 is MNHEY and CDR2 is SVGAGI in the germline V gene. The CDR3 sequence: CASSRADRDTEAFF. The CDR3 region has the DNA TGTGCCAGCAGTAGGGCGGACAGGGACACTGAAGCTTTCTTT.

The chain recombines TRBV28 with TRBJ2-2; maybe TRBD2 (5 bases). V lost 1 base to trimming and J lost 3 bases, with 9 bases between them. The length of the CDR3 is 15 residues. The V gene's germline CDR1 is MDHEN and CDR2 SYDVKM. The CDR3 region has the DNA TGTGCCAGCAGTTTATACCGGGGATACACCGGGGAGCTGTTTTTT. This translates into CASSLYRGYTGELFF.

The V gene is TRBV15, the J gene TRBJ1-5, with TRBD1 as a possible D gene (5 bases). Between the trimmed V and J ends, which lost 0 bases and 3 bases, there was a span of 9 bases. Germline values: CDR1 LNHNV, CDR2 YYDKDF (reference sequence). The CDR3 runs 15 residues. The CDR3 coding sequence is TGTGCCACCAGCAGAGATAAGGGGTACAATCAGCCCCAGCATTTT. Translation: CATSRDKGYNQPQHF.

The chain recombines TRBV9 with TRBJ1-5; weak D call: TRBD1 (5 bases). Trimming removed 7 bases from V and 4 bases from J, with 18 bases in between. CDR1 is SGDLS, CDR2 YYNGEE, per germline. This CDR3 has 15 residues. The CDR3, as DNA: TGTGCCAGCGGAGGAGTGGGGGGTAATAATCAGCCCCAGCATTTT. It translates to CASGGVGGNNQPQHF.

The CDR3 nucleotides read TGTGCCAGCAGCTTACTACAGGTTAGCAATCAGCCCCAGCATTTT. It specifies CASSLLQVSNQPQHF. The V and J genes are TRBV7-2 and TRBJ1-5; D possibly corresponds to TRBD1 (5 bases). V was pared by 2 bases and J by 0 bases, with 8 bases between. CDR1 SGHTA and CDR2 FQGNSA come from the germline V gene. The CDR3 sequence is 15 residues long. Full variable domain (rest looked up from reference TRBV7-2 and TRBJ1-5): GAGVSQSPSNKVTEKGKDVELRCDPISGHTALYWYRQSLGQGLEFLIYFQGNSAPDKSGLPSDRFSAERTGGSVSTLTIQRTQQEDSAVYLCASSLLQVSNQPQHFGDGTRLSIL.

The CDR3 DNA sequence: TGCGCCAGCAGCTTGCCAGGGGAAGAGACCCAGTACTTC. It specifies CASSLPGEETQYF. The chain couples TRBV5-1 to TRBJ2-5, with D perhaps matching TRBD1 (6 bases). This CDR3 has 13 residues. The ends were cut back, 1 base at V and 3 bases at J, with 7 bases in the middle. From germline, CDR1 is SGHRS and CDR2 YFSETQ. Based on the CDR3 plus reference TRBV5-1 and TRBJ2-5, the full variable domain is KAGVTQTPRYLIKTRGQQVTLSCSPISGHRSVSWYQQTPGQGLQFLFEYFSETQRNKGNFPGRFSGRQFSNSRSEMNVSTLELGDSALYLCASSLPGEETQYFGPGTRLLVL.

This sequence joins TRBV14 and TRBJ1-4; 7 nucleotides align to TRBD1. V trimming: 4 bases; J trimming: 3 bases; junction bases outside the gene matches: 5. The CDR3 extends over 15 amino acids. Germline CDR1 SGHDN, CDR2 FVKESK. CDR3 nucleotides: TGTGCCAGCAGCCTACAGGGGTTGGCTAATGAAAAACTGTTTTTT. Its protein is CASSLQGLANEKLFF.

The chain combines TRBV5-4 with TRBJ1-1; 7 nucleotides match TRBD1. V dropped 3 bases and J dropped 2; count of bases not matched to a gene: 4. Per the germline V gene, CDR1 is SGHNT and CDR2 is YYREEE (reference sequence). This CDR3 region has 14 residues. The CDR3 region has the DNA TGTGCCAGCAGCTCGGGACAGATTAACACTGAAGCTTTCTTT. It codes for CASSSGQINTEAFF.

The chain recombines TRBV7-9 with TRBJ2-5, with 12 bases identical to TRBD2. Germline V gene sequence: CDR1 SEHNR, CDR2 FQNEAQ (reference sequence). J was trimmed by 5 bases and V by 1 base; bases with no gene match: 2. The CDR3 runs 15 residues. The CDR3 sequence: CASSLGLAGVETQYF. The CDR3 DNA follows: TGTGCCAGCAGCTTAGGACTAGCGGGGGTGGAGACCCAGTACTTC.

The CDR3 loop is CASSLSGFSYEQYF. CDR3 coding DNA: TGTGCCAGCAGCTTATCAGGTTTCTCCTACGAGCAGTACTTC. The V and J genes are TRBV7-9 and TRBJ2-7, with unresolved D. The length of the CDR3 is 14 residues. Per germline, CDR1 SEHNR and CDR2 FQNEAQ (reference sequence). The V gene lost 2 bases and the J gene lost 0 bases, with 8 bases spanning the gap.

The V and J genes are TRBV3-1 (or the pseudogene TRBV3-2) and TRBJ1-2; 7 positions match TRBD1. Germline values: CDR1 LGHDT, CDR2 YNNKEL (reference sequence). Trimming cost V 1 base and J 1 base; bases outside gene matches: 6. CDR3 length: 16 amino acids. The CDR3 sequence: CASSQVRGQINYGYTF. The CDR3, as DNA: TGTGCCAGCAGCCAAGTCCGGGGACAGATTAACTATGGCTACACCTTC.